Each of the 15 T cell receptor beta chains below was sequenced from the same sample in a study of beta chain features in type 1 diabetes. Expressed TCRB transcripts were sequenced after all isolated RNA was converted to cDNA. Repertoires were generated with immunoSEQ multiplex PCR, while TCRdb's copy carries only in-frame clones and drops some. The table includes 900,000 or so clones, under 20% detected once. The sample consisted of naive CD4+ T cells from blood. All receptors derive from a woman aged 18-35 years in good health.

The chain uses TRBV7-2 and TRBJ2-1, with TRBD1 identical over 7 bases. Trimming at V came to 3 bases and at J to 4 bases, leaving 3 bases not matched to a gene. The CDR3 contains 14 residues. The germline V gene has CDR1 SGHTA and CDR2 FQGNSA. The CDR3 DNA reads TGTGCCAGCAGCTTCCAGGGGGAATACAATGAGCAGTTCTTC. Residues: CASSFQGEYNEQFF.

This clone turned up a few times. This rearrangement joins TRBV5-1 to TRBJ2-1; TRBD2 matches 8 bases. The CDR3 is 16 residues long. Per germline, CDR1 SGHRS and CDR2 YFSETQ. After removal of 4 bases from V and 5 bases from J, the junction contained 11 bases not matched to a gene. CDR3 coding DNA: TGCGCCAGCAGCATTTTAGCGGGGTATACCAACAATGAGCAGTTCTTC. Translating it yields CASSILAGYTNNEQFF.

This clone was picked up a small number of times. The chain carries TRBV6-6 and TRBJ1-2, with D unresolved. Trimming removed 6 bases at V and 7 bases at J, with 15 bases between. The CDR3 sequence is 13 residues long. Germline V gene data show CDR1 as MNHNY and CDR2 as SVGAGI (reference sequence). In DNA, the CDR3 is TGTGCCAGCAGCACCTCCGGGGTGGGTGGCTACACCTTC. Its translation: CASSTSGVGGYTF.

A few counts support this clone. This chain links TRBV28 with TRBJ1-5, with D perhaps matching TRBD1 (5 bases). The CDR3 loop spans 16 amino acids. CDR1 is MDHEN, CDR2 SYDVKM, per germline. V lost 5 bases and J 4 bases, leaving 18 bases between the germline ends. Here the CDR3 DNA reads TGTGCCAGCAGTGTAAAACGACGGGACGGAAATCAGCCCCAGCATTTT. This gives the protein CASSVKRRDGNQPQHF.

This clone has more than one count but fewer than ten. The chain couples TRBV10-3 to TRBJ2-1; 12 bases map to TRBD2. This CDR3 is built from 14 residues. Germline-derived CDR1 and CDR2 are ENHRY and SYGVKD. V trimming: 6 bases; J trimming: 10 bases; junction bases outside the gene matches: 7. The chain's CDR3 is CAIRTSGSLKEQFF. The CDR3 DNA follows: TGTGCCATCAGGACTAGCGGGAGTCTGAAGGAGCAGTTCTTC.

This clone showed up just a few times. The V call is TRBV28, the J call TRBJ1-1; D remains unclear. Trimming removed 2 bases at V and 7 bases at J, with 8 bases between. The CDR3 covers 12 residues. Germline values: CDR1 MDHEN, CDR2 SYDVKM. The chain's CDR3 is CASSLQMDEAFF. Here the CDR3 DNA reads TGTGCCAGCAGTTTACAGATGGATGAAGCTTTCTTT.

This chain links TRBV28 with TRBJ2-5; the D is unclear. The CDR3 covers 13 residues. The germline V gene has CDR1 MDHEN and CDR2 SYDVKM. V lost 7 bases and J lost 3, with 12 bases in between. The CDR3 bases are TGTGCCAGCAATGGGCAAGCGAAAGAGACCCAGTACTTC. Its translation: CASNGQAKETQYF.

This clone was seen only a few times. The chain couples TRBV4-1 to TRBJ2-4; maybe TRBD1 (6 bases). The CDR3 is made up of 17 amino acids. Germline loops: CDR1 MGHRA, CDR2 YSYEKL. V dropped 1 base and J dropped 7 bases, with 20 bases sitting between them. CDR3 region: CASSQVAQGLGLNIQYF. The CDR3 nucleotides read TGCGCCAGCAGCCAAGTAGCCCAGGGGCTAGGTCTGAACATTCAGTACTTC.

This chain connects TRBV7-8 to TRBJ2-1, with 10 bases lining up with TRBD1. The J segment lost 8 bases and the V segment lost 1 base, leaving 5 bases of the junction unmatched. This CDR3 spans 15 amino acids. Germline values: CDR1 SGHVS, CDR2 FQNEAQ. CDR3 sequence: CASSLVGTGAHEQFF. The CDR3 coding sequence is TGTGCCAGCAGCTTAGTAGGGACAGGGGCCCATGAGCAGTTCTTC.

This clone was recorded a few times. This rearrangement joins TRBV29-1 to TRBJ2-2, with D uncertain. CDR1 SQVTM and CDR2 ANQGSEA come from the germline V gene. The CDR3 is 11 amino acids. V was trimmed by 7 bases and J by 1 base, leaving 4 bases between them. CDR3 protein: CSARNTGELFF. The CDR3 bases are TGCAGCGCGCGGAACACCGGGGAGCTGTTTTTT.

CDR3: CASSNNYARVYEQYF. Here the CDR3 DNA reads TGTGCCAGCAGTAATAACTACGCCCGGGTGTACGAGCAGTACTTC. This rearrangement joins TRBV6-5 to TRBJ2-7; no clear D gene. Per the germline V gene, CDR1 is MNHEY and CDR2 is SVGAGI. V shed 5 bases and J shed 4 bases, with 18 bases lying between them. This CDR3 has 15 amino acids.

Of note for this clone: Germline is not matched at one junction end, which may reflect a read error. The chain is built from TRBV5-4 and TRBJ2-7; D uncertain. The germline V gene encodes CDR1 SGHNT and CDR2 YYREEE (reference sequence). CDR3 size: 13 residues. The CDR3 loop reads CASSQEGPYEQYF. In nucleotides, the CDR3 is TGCGCCAGCAGCCAAGAAGGTCCCTACGAGCAGTACTTC.

This clone has only a few counts. The V and J genes are TRBV7-2 and TRBJ2-3; 7 positions match TRBD2. Unmatched junction bases numbered 8, after V lost 4 bases and J lost 1 base. Germline V lookup: CDR1 SGHTA, CDR2 FQGNSA. The CDR3 contains 16 residues. CDR3 in DNA: TGTGCCAGCAGCTACCAACTAGCGACGCGCACAGATACGCAGTATTTT. This translates into CASSYQLATRTDTQYF.

The gene calls are TRBV4-1 and TRBJ2-7; 9 nucleotides line up with TRBD2. This CDR3 comprises 16 residues. The V gene's germline CDR1 is MGHRA and CDR2 YSYEKL. V lost 0 bases, J lost 6 bases, and 9 bases stayed unmatched. Written as DNA, the CDR3 is TGCGCCAGCAGCCAAGACGGGGGACTAGCCGTGGCCGAGCAGTACTTC. Amino acids: CASSQDGGLAVAEQYF.

In its sample, this clone was seen a few times. The chain uses TRBV13 and TRBJ2-1; perhaps D is TRBD1 or TRBD2 (5 bases each). Trimming took off 2 bases at V and 4 bases at J, with 12 bases between the two ends. This CDR3 region has 15 residues. Germline V gene data show CDR1 as PRHDT and CDR2 as FYEKMQ (reference sequence). The CDR3 loop reads CASSLYGTGYNEQFF. The CDR3 bases are TGTGCCAGCAGCTTATATGGGACGGGGTACAATGAGCAGTTCTTC.